What follows describes a single TCR beta chain. The method was immunoSEQ multiplex PCR; TCRdb's version includes in-frame clones alone and lacks a portion of them. The sample includes 120,000 or so clones, 80% to 85% seen only once; the top ten take under 4%. The record originates from a study of blood T cell repertoires in COVID-19. Study-wide context: Material from acute and convalescent COVID-19 was sourced from the United States, Italy and Spain.

Two consecutive negative NP/OP PCR tests, clearance, or resolved symptoms defined Cohort 3 recovery. The sequence was collected from a woman in her twenties or thirties who had recovered from COVID-19. Sequencing was performed on PBMCs or T cells enriched from blood (not recorded which).

For the CDR3, the DNA is TGTGCCAGCAGCCCTCCTTGGACTAGCGGGGGGAGATACAATGAGCAGTTCTTC. Amino acids: CASSPPWTSGGRYNEQFF. This chain uses TRBV5-4 with TRBJ2-1; 14 bases are shared with TRBD2. The CDR3 is made up of 18 amino acids. With V trimmed by 4 bases and J by 4 bases, 10 bases remained unmatched. Germline CDR1 is SGHNT and CDR2 is YYREEE (reference sequence).